A selection of T cell receptor beta chains follows, all from one sample in a study of T-cell reconstitution after alpha-beta-depleted transplantation in children. TCRdb ran MiXCR on the PCR reads and lists one entry per CDR3 protein. The repertoire holds around 580,000 distinct CDR3 sequences, with roughly 23% as singletons. The specimen comprised PBMCs, mostly from graft donor cells, sampled 360 days after TCRalphabeta/CD19-depleted stem cell transplant. The receptors here all came from a boy under two years old who had a stem cell transplant for acute myeloid leukemia, so the T cells may come from the graft donor. Both conserved end residues are part of each CDR3. A D gene is named only where the DNA matches it firmly. Clone size is not always given. Where it is, it says once, few, many or a class for expanded clones.

D: NA; size: few; J: TRBJ2-1; V: TRBV2; DNA: TGTGCCAGCCTTGATTCCGCCTCCTACAATGAGCAGTTCTTC; CDR3: CASLDSASYNEQFF
D: NA; size: many; J: TRBJ2-2; V: TRBV29-1; DNA: TGCAGCGTTGTAGGTCGGAGAGCTACCGGGGAGCTGTTTTTT; CDR3: CSVVGRRATGELFF
D: TRBD1; size: many; J: TRBJ2-2; V: TRBV6-1; DNA: TGTGCCAGCAGATCGGGACAGGGGGTCACCGGGGAGCTGTTTTTT; CDR3: CASRSGQGVTGELFF
D: TRBD1; size: NA; J: TRBJ2-2; V: TRBV12-3/TRBV12-4; DNA: TGTGCCAGCAGTTCGGGGACAGGGTCGCCCGGGGAGCTGTTTTTT; CDR3: CASSSGTGSPGELFF
D: NA; size: NA; J: TRBJ1-1; V: TRBV12-3/TRBV12-4; DNA: TGTGCCAGCAGTTTGCCGGGTCGTACAGCCGAAGCTTTCTTT; CDR3: CASSLPGRTAEAFF
D: NA; size: NA; J: TRBJ2-5; V: TRBV13; DNA: TGTGCCAGCAGCTTATCGTTGGGTAAAGAGACCCAGTACTTC; CDR3: CASSLSLGKETQYF
D: NA; size: few; J: TRBJ2-5; V: TRBV7-2; DNA: TGTGCCAGCAGCTCGGCGTGGGAGACCCAGTACTTC; CDR3: CASSSAWETQYF
D: NA; size: many; J: TRBJ2-1; V: TRBV29-1; DNA: TGCAGCGTAGACGGGAGATACAATGAGCAGTTCTTC; CDR3: CSVDGRYNEQFF
D: NA; size: many; J: TRBJ2-3; V: TRBV29-1; DNA: TGCAGCGTTGAAGCCAACTCTGATACGCAGTATTTT; CDR3: CSVEANSDTQYF
D: TRBD2; size: NA; J: TRBJ2-5; V: TRBV5-4; DNA: TGTGCCAGCAGCAGGAGCGGGGGAACTCAAGAGACCCAGTACTTC; CDR3: CASSRSGGTQETQYF
D: NA; size: NA; J: TRBJ2-5; V: TRBV11-3; DNA: TGTGCCAGCAGCTCGGTCGAGGGGTACCAAGAGACCCAGTACTTC; CDR3: CASSSVEGYQETQYF
D: NA; size: few; J: TRBJ2-6; V: TRBV12-3/TRBV12-4; DNA: TGTGCCAGCAGTCCCAGACAGACTGGGGCCAACGTCCTGACTTTC; CDR3: CASSPRQTGANVLTF
D: TRBD2; size: NA; J: TRBJ2-5; V: TRBV7-2; DNA: TGTGCCAGCAGCCCACGGGGGGGCCTCCAGACCCAGTACTTC; CDR3: CASSPRGGLQTQYF
D: NA; size: few; J: TRBJ1-1; V: TRBV29-1; DNA: TGCAGCGTTCATAGCCTCATGAACACTGAAGCTTTCTTT; CDR3: CSVHSLMNTEAFF
D: NA; size: few; J: TRBJ1-1; V: TRBV5-1; DNA: TGCGCCAGCACAACAGGGAATGAAGCTTTCTTT; CDR3: CASTTGNEAFF
D: NA; size: NA; J: TRBJ2-2; V: TRBV4-3; DNA: TGCGCCAGCAGCAAGACCACGACGGGCGCGAACACCGGGGAGCTGTTTTTT; CDR3: CASSKTTTGANTGELFF
D: TRBD1; size: NA; J: TRBJ2-1; V: TRBV4-3; DNA: TGCGCCAGCAGCCAGGGGACAGGGCTCAATGAGCAGTTCTTC; CDR3: CASSQGTGLNEQFF
D: NA; size: few; J: TRBJ2-1; V: TRBV20-1; DNA: TGCAGTGCTAGTTTCTCCGGGGGTGAGCAGTTCTTC; CDR3: CSASFSGGEQFF
D: NA; size: NA; J: TRBJ1-5; V: TRBV12-3/TRBV12-4; DNA: TGTGCCAGCAGTTTTGGGGGGGGGCCCCAGCATTTT; CDR3: CASSFGGGPQHF
D: NA; size: NA; J: TRBJ1-3; V: TRBV6-5; DNA: TGTGCCAGCAGTTCCTCCCGAGCCCTAAACACCATATATTTT; CDR3: CASSSSRALNTIYF
D: TRBD1; size: few; J: TRBJ1-2; V: TRBV12-3/TRBV12-4; DNA: TGTGCCAGCAGCGGACAGGGAAGAGACTATGGCTACACCTTC; CDR3: CASSGQGRDYGYTF
D: TRBD2; size: few; J: TRBJ2-3; V: TRBV5-1; DNA: TGCGCCAGCAGCTTGGCTAGCGGTAGCACAGATACGCAGTATTTT; CDR3: CASSLASGSTDTQYF
D: NA; size: few; J: TRBJ1-4; V: TRBV15; DNA: TGTGCCACCAGCCCCCGACAGGAGGGTGGAGAAAAACTGTTTTTT; CDR3: CATSPRQEGGEKLFF
D: TRBD1; size: few; J: TRBJ1-5; V: TRBV12-3/TRBV12-4; DNA: TGTGCCAGCAGCAAACAGGGGGCGATGAGTCAGCCCCAGCATTTT; CDR3: CASSKQGAMSQPQHF
D: NA; size: many; J: TRBJ2-1; V: TRBV29-1; DNA: TGCAGCGTTGGAACACCTGAGCAGTTCTTC; CDR3: CSVGTPEQFF
D: NA; size: NA; J: TRBJ1-1; V: TRBV27; DNA: TGTGCCAGCAGTTCGCGCACAGGGAGCTATGGAACTGAAGCTTTCTTT; CDR3: CASSSRTGSYGTEAFF
D: NA; size: many; J: TRBJ2-3; V: TRBV29-1; DNA: TGCAGCGTTGAAGGGGGGACAAGCTACACAGATACGCAGTATTTT; CDR3: CSVEGGTSYTDTQYF
D: TRBD2; size: NA; J: TRBJ2-3; V: TRBV11-1; DNA: TGTGCCAGCAGCTTTCCCTGGACTAGCGGGGGACCTAGCACAGATACGCAGTATTTT; CDR3: CASSFPWTSGGPSTDTQYF
D: NA; size: few; J: TRBJ2-7; V: TRBV5-5; DNA: TGTGCCAGCAGCTTGGATCCAGGGTTTCGCGAGCAGTACTTC; CDR3: CASSLDPGFREQYF